This T cell receptor (beta chain) was retrieved from a study of blood T cell repertoires in COVID-19. TCRdb's copy holds only in-frame clones and misses some; the assay was immunoSEQ multiplex PCR. The sample lists around 400,000 clones, about 89% occurring once. Enrollment of patients from Seattle took place during active infection, with longitudinal follow-up. The CDR3 has 15 residues. Trimming removed 0 bases from V and 8 bases from J, with 13 bases in between. Looked up from germline, CDR1 is SGHTA and CDR2 is FQGNSA. The table lists this clone with a few counts. The sample was peripheral blood. The origin of this receptor is a woman between 55 and 75 years old with COVID-19, enrolled during active disease. The rearrangement uses TRBV7-2 and TRBJ1-4; no firm D call. The CDR3 reads CASSLAGPSGEKLFF. The CDR3 nucleotides read TGTGCCAGCAGCTTAGCAGGGCCCTCGGGGGAAAAACTGTTTTTT.